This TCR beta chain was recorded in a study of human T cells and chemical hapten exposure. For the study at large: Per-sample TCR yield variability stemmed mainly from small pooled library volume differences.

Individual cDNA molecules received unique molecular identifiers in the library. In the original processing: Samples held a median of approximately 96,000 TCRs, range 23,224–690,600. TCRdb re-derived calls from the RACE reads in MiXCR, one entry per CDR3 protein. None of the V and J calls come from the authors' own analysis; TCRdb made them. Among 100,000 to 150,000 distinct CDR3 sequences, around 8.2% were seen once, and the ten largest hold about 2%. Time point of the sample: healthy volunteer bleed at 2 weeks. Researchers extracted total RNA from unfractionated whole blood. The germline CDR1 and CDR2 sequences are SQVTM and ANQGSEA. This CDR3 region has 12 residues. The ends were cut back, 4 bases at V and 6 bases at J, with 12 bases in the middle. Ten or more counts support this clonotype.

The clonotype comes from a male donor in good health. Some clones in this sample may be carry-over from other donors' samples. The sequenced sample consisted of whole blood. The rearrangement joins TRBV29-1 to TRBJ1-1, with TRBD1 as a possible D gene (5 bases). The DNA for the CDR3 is TGCAGCGTTGGGGTGGGGACCTCTGAAGCTTTCTTT. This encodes CSVGVGTSEAFF.